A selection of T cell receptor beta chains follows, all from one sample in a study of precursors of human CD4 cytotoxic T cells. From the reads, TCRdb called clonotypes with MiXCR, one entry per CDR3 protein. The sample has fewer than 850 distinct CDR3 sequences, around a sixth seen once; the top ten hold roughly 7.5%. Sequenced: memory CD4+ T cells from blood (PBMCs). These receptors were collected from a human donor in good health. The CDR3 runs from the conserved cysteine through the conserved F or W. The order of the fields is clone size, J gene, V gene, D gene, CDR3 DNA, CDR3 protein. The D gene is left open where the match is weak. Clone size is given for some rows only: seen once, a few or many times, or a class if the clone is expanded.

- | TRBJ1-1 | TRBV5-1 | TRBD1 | TGCGCCAGCAGCTCTTACAGGGGGGTCACTGAAGCTTTCTTT | CASSSYRGVTEAFF
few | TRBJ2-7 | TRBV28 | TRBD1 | TGTGCCAGCAGTGTCCCGGGACAGGGGACAGGGGAGCAGTACTTC | CASSVPGQGTGEQYF
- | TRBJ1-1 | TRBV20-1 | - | TGCAGTGCTAGCTTATATTCCACGGGGACGGCCACTGAAGCTTTCTTT | CSASLYSTGTATEAFF
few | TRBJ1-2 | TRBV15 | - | TGTGCCACCAGCAGACAAACAGATTCCGTCTATGGCTACACCTTC | CATSRQTDSVYGYTF
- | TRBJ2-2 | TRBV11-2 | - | TGTGCCAGCAGCTTAGTCGGCAGAGTAAACACCGGGGAGCTGTTTTTT | CASSLVGRVNTGELFF
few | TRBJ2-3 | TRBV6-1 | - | TGTGCCAGCAGGGACAGTGGGGCAGATACGCAGTATTTT | CASRDSGADTQYF
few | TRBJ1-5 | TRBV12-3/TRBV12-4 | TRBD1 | TGTGCCAGCAGTCATGACAGGGTGGATCAGCCCCAGCATTTT | CASSHDRVDQPQHF
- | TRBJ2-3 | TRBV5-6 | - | TGTGCCAGCAGCTTTTATCGAGATACGCAGTATTTT | CASSFYRDTQYF
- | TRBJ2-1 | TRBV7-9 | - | TGTGCCAGCAGCCTAGGGACCTACAATGAGCAGTTCTTC | CASSLGTYNEQFF
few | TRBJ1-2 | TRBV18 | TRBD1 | TGTGCCAGCTCACGGGACGGGACAGGGGGTCACTATGGCTACACCTTC | CASSRDGTGGHYGYTF
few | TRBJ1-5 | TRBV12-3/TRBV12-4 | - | TGTGCCAGCAGTTTGACAGTGGGGGATAGCAATCAGCCCCAGCATTTT | CASSLTVGDSNQPQHF
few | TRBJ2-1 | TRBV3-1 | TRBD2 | TGTGCCAGCAGCAGGCGGGAGGGCCGAAATGAGCAGTTCTTC | CASSRREGRNEQFF
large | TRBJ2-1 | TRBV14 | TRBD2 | TGTGCCAGCAGCCAAGGGTTGGGACTAGCGTTCTACAATGAGCAGTTCTTC | CASSQGLGLAFYNEQFF
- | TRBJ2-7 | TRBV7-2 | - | TGTGCCAGCAGCTTGGGTCAGGGAAATTGGTACGAGCAGTACTTC | CASSLGQGNWYEQYF
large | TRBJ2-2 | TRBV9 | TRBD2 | TGTGCCAGCAATACCCCTTCGGGAGCGGGGACCGGGGAGCTGTTTTTT | CASNTPSGAGTGELFF
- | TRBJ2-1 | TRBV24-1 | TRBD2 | TGTGCCACCAGTGACCGACTAGCGGGGTACAATGAGCAGTTCTTC | CATSDRLAGYNEQFF
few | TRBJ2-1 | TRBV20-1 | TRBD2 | TGCAGTGCTAGGGGACTAGCGGAATACAATGAGCAGTTCTTC | CSARGLAEYNEQFF
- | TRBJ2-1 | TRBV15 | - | TGTGCCACCAGCAGGACCCCAGGGGCGCTTAGGAATGAGCAGTTCTTC | CATSRTPGALRNEQFF
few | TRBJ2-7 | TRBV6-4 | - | TGTGCCAGCAGCAAGACAGGAACAGGGGAGCAGTACTTC | CASSKTGTGEQYF
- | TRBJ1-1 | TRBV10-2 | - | TGCGCCAGCAGCGGAGACTGGGGGGCAAACACTGAAGCTTTCTTT | CASSGDWGANTEAFF
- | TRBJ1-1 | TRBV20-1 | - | TGCAGTGCTTATCATGCGTGGAACGGCACAACGAACACTGAAGCTTTCTTT | CSAYHAWNGTTNTEAFF
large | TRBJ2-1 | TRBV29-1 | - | TGCAGCGTAAGAGGGTCCACAGGTTATGAGCAGTTCTTC | CSVRGSTGYEQFF
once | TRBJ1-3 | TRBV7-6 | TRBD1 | TGTGCCAGCAGCTTAGAACCCGACAGGGGACTCTTCTCTGGAAACACCATATATTTT | CASSLEPDRGLFSGNTIYF
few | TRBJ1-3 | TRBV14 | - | TGTGCCAGCGAAAGCTCTGGAAACACCATATATTTT | CASESSGNTIYF
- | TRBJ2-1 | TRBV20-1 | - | TGCAGTGCTAGAACCCCCGTGGCTAGCCCGTATGAGCAGTTCTTC | CSARTPVASPYEQFF
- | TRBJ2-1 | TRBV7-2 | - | TGTGCCAGCAGCTTAGACCCCGGCCCTCCGAGGGATGAGCAGTTCTTC | CASSLDPGPPRDEQFF
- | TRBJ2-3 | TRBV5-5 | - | TGTGCCAGCAGCTTGAGGGGCGCAGATACGCAGTATTTT | CASSLRGADTQYF
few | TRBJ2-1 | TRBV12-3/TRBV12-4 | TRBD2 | TGTGCCAGCAGTGCCCAGGGAGGGGCAGAGTGGGAGCAGTTCTTC | CASSAQGGAEWEQFF
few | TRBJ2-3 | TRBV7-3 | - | TGTGCCAGCAGCTTATTGGGTACTAGCACAGATACGCAGTATTTT | CASSLLGTSTDTQYF
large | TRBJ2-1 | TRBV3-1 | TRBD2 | TGTGCCAGCAGCCAAGGGACTAGCAACATCAATGAGCAGTTCTTC | CASSQGTSNINEQFF
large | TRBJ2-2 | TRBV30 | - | TGTGCCTGGAGCGCGGAGAACACCGGGGAGCTGTTTTTT | CAWSAENTGELFF
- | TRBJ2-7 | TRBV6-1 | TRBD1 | TGTGCCAGCAGGACCGAAAGGACAGGATACGAGCAGTACTTC | CASRTERTGYEQYF
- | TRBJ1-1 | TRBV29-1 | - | TGCAGCGTTGACACAGGGTGGTACACTGAAGCTTTCTTT | CSVDTGWYTEAFF
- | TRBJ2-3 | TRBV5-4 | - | TGTGCCAGCAGCTTGGGGCAGGGTAAAGATACGCAGTATTTT | CASSLGQGKDTQYF
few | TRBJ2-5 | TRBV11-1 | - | TGTGCCAGCAGCTTGGAGCGGGAAGAGACCCAGTACTTC | CASSLEREETQYF
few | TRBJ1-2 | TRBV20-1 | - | TGCAGTGCTAGAGTAAGCGACTGGGGCTACACCTTC | CSARVSDWGYTF
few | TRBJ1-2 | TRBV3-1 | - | TGTGCCAGCAGCCCCCCCGGGTTGTATGGCTACACCTTC | CASSPPGLYGYTF
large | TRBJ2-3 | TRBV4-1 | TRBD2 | TGCGCCAGCAGCCAGCGCGGACTAGCGGGGAACACAGATACGCAGTATTTT | CASSQRGLAGNTDTQYF
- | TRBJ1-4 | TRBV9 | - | TGTGCCAGCAGCGTAGGCGTCGGAAATGAAAAACTGTTTTTT | CASSVGVGNEKLFF
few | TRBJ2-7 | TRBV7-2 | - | TGTGCCAGCAGCCTCTACAGCGATTACGAGCAGTACTTC | CASSLYSDYEQYF
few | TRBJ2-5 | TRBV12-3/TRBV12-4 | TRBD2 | TGTGCCAGCAGTGCCCGGGGGGGCGTAGGAGAGACCCAGTACTTC | CASSARGGVGETQYF
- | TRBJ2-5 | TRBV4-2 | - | TGTGCCAGCAGCCAAGGCGACTTGGGGCGACGAGAGACCCAGTACTTC | CASSQGDLGRRETQYF
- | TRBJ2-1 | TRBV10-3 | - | TGTGCCATCAGTGGAGGGGGGGGCTCCTACAATGAGCAGTTCTTC | CAISGGGGSYNEQFF
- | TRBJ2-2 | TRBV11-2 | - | TGTGCCAGCAGCTTAGATCCCCGGAATGCGATGAACACCGGGGAGCTGTTTTTT | CASSLDPRNAMNTGELFF
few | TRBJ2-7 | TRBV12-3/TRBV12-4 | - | TGTGCCAGCAGGGAGGGCTACGAGCAGTACTTC | CASREGYEQYF
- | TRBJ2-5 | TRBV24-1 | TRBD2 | TGTGCCACCAGTGATGCCCCGACCGGGCTAGCGGGAATTGAGACCCAGTACTTC | CATSDAPTGLAGIETQYF
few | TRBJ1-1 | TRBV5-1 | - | TGCGCCAGCAGCTTGGCATGGACGAACACTGAAGCTTTCTTT | CASSLAWTNTEAFF
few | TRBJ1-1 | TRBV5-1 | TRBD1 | TGCGCCAGCAGCACGGGACAGGGATATGAAGCTTTCTTT | CASSTGQGYEAFF
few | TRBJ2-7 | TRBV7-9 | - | TGTGCCAGCAGCTTAGCTCTTAGCGGTGCCTACGAGCAGTACTTC | CASSLALSGAYEQYF
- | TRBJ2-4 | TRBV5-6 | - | TGTGCCAGCAGCTCCTCACAGGAGACCTTCTACATTCAGTACTTC | CASSSSQETFYIQYF
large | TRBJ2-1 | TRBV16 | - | TGTGCCAGCAAACAGGGAGGGAATGAGCAGTTCTTC | CASKQGGNEQFF
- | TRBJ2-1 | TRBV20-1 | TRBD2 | TGCAGTGCCCCGCGGGCGGGGGGCTTCTACAATGAGCAGTTCTTC | CSAPRAGGFYNEQFF
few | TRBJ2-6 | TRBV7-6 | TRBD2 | TGTGCCAGCAGCTTAGCCCCTAGCGGGCCCTCTGGGGCCAACGTCCTGACTTTC | CASSLAPSGPSGANVLTF
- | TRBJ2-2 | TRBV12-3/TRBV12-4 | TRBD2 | TGTGCCAGCAGTTTGGTCCGGCGGGAGGGTGCCGGGGAGCTGTTTTTT | CASSLVRREGAGELFF
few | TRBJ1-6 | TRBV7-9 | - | TGTGCCAGCAGCTTAGATATGGGGGGATCACCCCTCCACTTT | CASSLDMGGSPLHF
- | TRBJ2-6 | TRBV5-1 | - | TGCGCCAGCAGCTTGATCCCTGAAAGCGGGTCTGGGGCCAACGTCCTGACTTTC | CASSLIPESGSGANVLTF
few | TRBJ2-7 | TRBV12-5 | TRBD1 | TGTGCTAGTGGTCCGGGACAGGGAAGGGGCTACGAGCAGTACTTC | CASGPGQGRGYEQYF
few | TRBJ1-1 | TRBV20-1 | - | TGCAGTGCTAGAGTGGGGAACACTGAAGCTTTCTTT | CSARVGNTEAFF
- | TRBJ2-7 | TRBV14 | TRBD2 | TGTGCCAGCAGCCGGGGACTAGCGGGAGGATTAGGAGCTCAGTACTTC | CASSRGLAGGLGAQYF
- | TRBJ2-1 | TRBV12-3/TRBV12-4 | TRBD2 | TGTGCCAGCAGTGTCGGGACTAGCGGAAACAATGAGCAGTTCTTC | CASSVGTSGNNEQFF